The entry below describes one TCR beta chain. This entry comes from a study of shared T cell receptors in the human thymus. The germline CDR1 and CDR2 sequences are SGHTS and YDEGEE. Losses at the gene ends were 1 base for V and 2 bases for J; bases not matched to a gene: 17. The CDR3 length is 20 residues. Clones were read by immunoSEQ multiplex PCR, and TCRdb kept only the in-frame ones, dropping some. The sample has roughly 660,000 clones, 70% to 90% seen once. The sample was also reused in another study, on human thymus T cells.

What was sequenced was thymocytes. This sequence was found in a boy in the first two years of life with a congenital heart defect. The chain joins TRBV5-8 to TRBJ2-1; 8 bases fit TRBD2. CDR3 bases: TGTGCCAGCAGCTTGCGGGACGGCGGGAGGACCGTTTCCCCCTACAATGAGCAGTTCTTC. Translating gives CASSLRDGGRTVSPYNEQFF.